The clone carrying this TCR beta chain has only a few counts. As yet, its antigen is unknown. A single record per CDR3 protein comes from TCRdb applying MiXCR to the reads. The table lists around 360,000 distinct CDR3 sequences, roughly 34% of them singletons. This sample is drawn from a study of T cell repertoires in cytomegalovirus infection. Study summary: The authors used CMV epitopes that were HLA-C-restricted (recently identified) and HLA-B-restricted (well studied). CMV infection and matching HLA type were both indicated by public TCR beta signatures.

CDR1 SGHTA and CDR2 FQGNSA come from the germline V gene. This CDR3 spans 13 amino acids. V was trimmed by 1 base and J by 9 bases, leaving 12 bases between them. Points from the study as a whole: The study found HLA-C-restricted CMV-specific TCR beta clonotypes dominating the ex vivo response.

The rearrangement links TRBV7-2 to TRBJ1-1; a possible D gene is TRBD1 (6 bases). Here the sequenced sample was cultured PBMCs, taken from culture after CMV antigen stimulation. This clonotype originated in a human donor in good health (CMV status not recorded). Some clones in this sample may be carry-over from other donors' samples. The CDR3 loop is CASSLVEGGKAFF. CDR3 nucleotides: TGTGCCAGCAGCTTAGTTGAGGGGGGAAAAGCTTTCTTT.